What follows are 29 T cell receptor beta chains derived from one specimen sequenced in a study of T cell repertoires in ileal Crohn's disease. Noted time point: neoterminal ileum biopsy at postoperative endoscopy, about 6 months after surgery. Data came from immunoSEQ multiplex PCR; TCRdb stores just in-frame clones and leaves some out. The table shows some 20,000 clones, with more than 65% occurring only once. Sequencing input: ileal tissue. These receptors were taken from an adult with Crohn's disease.

The chain employs TRBV19 and TRBJ1-2; the match to TRBD1 covers 8 bases. V lost 6 bases to trimming and J lost 4 bases; unmatched junction nucleotides: 10. Germline CDR1 and CDR2: LNHDA and SQIVND (reference sequence). The CDR3 has 15 residues. CDR3 sequence (DNA): TGTGCCAGTAGCTCATTAGCCGGGACAGGCTATGGCTACACCTTC. It specifies CASSSLAGTGYGYTF.

The CDR3 nucleotides read TGTGCCAGCAGTGACAGCCAAGAGACCCAGTACTTC. As protein: CASSDSQETQYF. This sequence joins TRBV6-5 and TRBJ2-5, with a possible D match to TRBD1 (5 bases). The V and J ends lost 5 bases and 1 base respectively, with 5 bases between them. Germline V gene data show CDR1 as MNHEY and CDR2 as SVGAGI. The CDR3 totals 12 residues.

The chain recombines TRBV5-4 with TRBJ2-5; D perhaps matches TRBD2 (5 bases). Trimming stripped 3 bases from V and 1 base from J, with 13 bases between. CDR1 and CDR2 from the germline V gene are SGHNT and YYREEE (reference sequence). The CDR3 consists of 15 residues. In nucleotides, the CDR3 is TGTGCCAGCAGCTCCGCCGGGGATTTCCAAGAGACCCAGTACTTC. Translation gives CASSSAGDFQETQYF. Using reference TRBV5-4 and TRBJ2-5 for the parts outside the CDR3, the full variable domain is ETGVTQSPTHLIKTRGQQVTLRCSSQSGHNTVSWYQQALGQGPQFIFQYYREEENGRGNFPPRFSGLQFPNYSSELNVNALELDDSALYLCASSSAGDFQETQYFGPGTRLLVL.

By sample share, this clone is medium-sized. V gene TRBV27 combines with J gene TRBJ1-5; D gene ambiguous. The CDR3 has 15 residues. The germline gives CDR1 MNHEY, CDR2 SMNVEV (reference sequence). Trimming left V 1 base short and J 0 bases short, with 7 bases between. CDR3 DNA sequence: TGTGCCAGCAGTTTATTCTTCCCTAGCAATCAGCCCCAGCATTTT. This translates into CASSLFFPSNQPQHF.

The J gene is TRBJ2-3, the V gene TRBV4-1; TRBD2 matches 11 bases. The CDR3 has 14 amino acids. From germline, CDR1 is MGHRA and CDR2 YSYEKL. V shed 4 bases and J 5 bases; nucleotides not matched to a gene: 2. CDR3 residues: CASSPGTSGDTQYF. The CDR3 bases are TGCGCCAGCAGCCCCGGGACTAGCGGAGATACGCAGTATTTT.

This clone is medium-sized (0.01 to 0.1%). The rearrangement uses TRBV18 and TRBJ2-2; 7 nucleotides agree with TRBD2. Losses at the gene ends were 3 bases for V and 6 bases for J; bases not matched to a gene: 1. The CDR3 runs 13 residues. CDR1 is KGHSH, CDR2 LQKENI, per germline. CDR3 region: CASSPTSPGELFF. DNA for the CDR3: TGTGCCAGCTCACCGACTAGCCCCGGGGAGCTGTTTTTT.

The CDR3 sequence is CSVSGGGNIQYF. The CDR3 DNA sequence: TGCAGCGTCTCGGGTGGGGGGAACATTCAGTACTTC. V is TRBV29-1 and J is TRBJ2-4, with D maybe TRBD2 (6 bases). There are 12 residues in the CDR3. The ends were cut back, 6 bases at V and 7 bases at J, with 13 bases in the middle. In germline, CDR1 is SQVTM, CDR2 ANQGSEA.

The chain couples TRBV5-1 to TRBJ2-3, with D perhaps matching TRBD2 (6 bases). With 0 bases removed from V and 2 bases from J, the gap between germline ends came to 10 bases. CDR1 and CDR2 (germline): SGHRS, YFSETQ. The CDR3 runs to 15 residues. CDR3 residues: CASSLVRTTTDTQYF. For the CDR3, the DNA is TGCGCCAGCAGCTTGGTCCGGACTACCACAGATACGCAGTATTTT.

The chain links TRBV10-3 to TRBJ2-7, with 8 nucleotides matching TRBD2. CDR1 and CDR2 from the germline V gene are ENHRY and SYGVKD. CDR3 size: 13 residues. With 5 bases clipped from V and 6 bases from J, the junction kept 6 bases outside the gene matches. CDR3 protein: CAISREGRGEQYF. CDR3 in DNA: TGTGCCATCAGTCGGGAGGGCCGAGGCGAGCAGTACTTC.

The J gene is TRBJ1-5, the V gene TRBV2, with 8 positions matching TRBD1. With 6 bases clipped from V and 2 bases from J, the junction kept 6 bases outside the gene matches. The germline CDR1 and CDR2 sequences are SNHLY and FYNNEI. There are 15 residues in the CDR3. The CDR3: CASRGDRRGNQPQHF. CDR3 nucleotides: TGTGCCAGCAGGGGGGACAGGCGGGGCAATCAGCCCCAGCATTTT. The whole variable domain, filled in from reference TRBV2 and TRBJ1-5, reads EPEVTQTPSHQVTQMGQEVILRCVPISNHLYFYWYRQILGQKVEFLVSFYNNEISEKSEIFDDQFSVERPDGSNFTLKIRSTKLEDSAMYFCASRGDRRGNQPQHFGDGTRLSIL.

This sequence joins TRBV4-1 and TRBJ2-6; 7 bases line up with TRBD2. The length of the CDR3 is 18 residues. V gave up 0 bases and J gave up 2 bases; unmatched junction bases: 7. Per the germline V gene, CDR1 is MGHRA and CDR2 is YSYEKL. The CDR3 nucleotides are TGCGCCAGCAGCCAAGATCCGGGGGGAGGGCCTGGGGCCAACGTCCTGACTTTC. Translating it yields CASSQDPGGGPGANVLTF.

This clone came up a few times. The V call is TRBV29-1, the J call TRBJ2-1, with 7 bases aligning to TRBD1. V shed 3 bases, J shed 8 bases, and the junction held 10 bases outside the gene matches. The CDR3 sequence is 14 residues long. CDR1 and CDR2 (germline): SQVTM, ANQGSEA. The CDR3 here is CSVDEGAHWYEQFF. The CDR3, as DNA: TGCAGCGTTGACGAGGGGGCGCATTGGTATGAGCAGTTCTTC.

This clone appeared once. This chain joins TRBV4-2 and TRBJ1-5; unclear D gene. From germline, CDR1 is LGHNA and CDR2 YNFKEQ. CDR3 length equals 16 residues. Trimming stripped 1 base from V and 2 bases from J, with 12 bases between. CDR3: CASSQAAARGNQPQHF. CDR3 bases: TGTGCCAGCAGCCAAGCCGCGGCGAGGGGCAATCAGCCCCAGCATTTT.

The chain recombines TRBV27 with TRBJ2-3; the D gene is possibly TRBD1 (5 bases). Trimming took 2 bases from V and 4 from J, leaving 13 bases between them. This CDR3 contains 15 residues. CDR1 MNHEY and CDR2 SMNVEV come from the germline V gene (reference sequence). The CDR3 DNA reads TGTGCCAGCAGTTTACGTAGGGGTTCCGCAGATACGCAGTATTTT. This translates into CASSLRRGSADTQYF.

The chain recombines TRBV10-1 with TRBJ2-3; 10 bases are a match to TRBD1. CDR1 and CDR2 from the germline V gene are WNHNN and SYGVQD (reference sequence). The V segment lost 6 bases and the J segment 6 bases; nucleotides outside the gene matches: 6. The CDR3 runs to 14 residues. This chain's CDR3 is CASSRDRGSDTQYF. CDR3 in DNA: TGCGCCAGCAGCCGGGACAGGGGATCGGATACGCAGTATTTT.

This clone was seen a handful of times. The chain joins TRBV5-4 to TRBJ2-7; no reliable D call. The germline V and J ends were trimmed by 0 bases and 3 bases, with 4 bases remaining between them. CDR3 size: 12 residues. Germline CDR1 and CDR2: SGHNT and YYREEE (reference sequence). The CDR3 DNA is TGTGCCAGCAGCTTGGACGGCTACGAGCAGTACTTC. Amino acid sequence: CASSLDGYEQYF.

In its sample, this clone was seen once. This sequence joins TRBV19 and TRBJ1-2, with unresolved D. Deletions cut 8 bases from V and 1 base from J, with 14 bases between. The germline V gene encodes CDR1 LNHDA and CDR2 SQIVND (reference sequence). The CDR3 loop spans 14 amino acids. CDR3 nucleotides: TGTGCCAGTGGCACAGTATTTCTTAACTATGGCTACACCTTC. It yields the protein CASGTVFLNYGYTF.

There are a few counts of this clone. V and J are TRBV29-1 and TRBJ1-5, with D perhaps matching TRBD1 (5 bases). Per germline, CDR1 SQVTM and CDR2 ANQGSEA. Trimming left V 7 bases short and J 6 bases short, with 13 bases between. There are 12 residues in the CDR3. The CDR3 is CSAGGEGQPQHF. The CDR3, as DNA: TGCAGCGCTGGGGGGGAGGGTCAGCCCCAGCATTTT. Full variable domain (rest looked up from reference TRBV29-1 and TRBJ1-5): SAVISQKPSRDICQRGTSLTIQCQVDSQVTMMFWYRQQPGQSLTLIATANQGSEATYESGFVIDKFPISRPNLTFSTLTVSNMSPEDSSIYLCSAGGEGQPQHFGDGTRLSIL.

The rearrangement links TRBV21-1 to TRBJ2-7; the table's D call, TRBD2, was not checked against the DNA. TRBV21-1 is an annotated pseudogene. The CDR3 has 12 residues. The CDR3 here is CASTGGKDEQYF. CDR3 in DNA: TGTGCCAGCACTGGGGGGAAAGACGAGCAGTACTTC.

The V and J genes are TRBV11-2 and TRBJ1-2; no firm D call. The V gene lost 3 bases and the J gene lost 8 bases, with 13 bases spanning the gap. The CDR3 spans 13 residues. Germline values: CDR1 SGHAT, CDR2 FQNNGV. CDR3 in DNA: TGTGCCAGCAGCTTCGACCCCGGGAGCGGCTACACCTTC. Translating it yields CASSFDPGSGYTF.

J is TRBJ2-3 and V is TRBV5-6, with a tentative D call TRBD1 (5 bases). Trimming removed 3 bases at V and 3 bases at J, with 17 bases between. Germline assignment: CDR1 SGHDT and CDR2 YYEEEE. The CDR3 is 16 amino acids. CDR3 region: CASSSVNQGITDTQYF. The CDR3 DNA reads TGTGCCAGCAGCTCAGTAAACCAGGGAATTACAGATACGCAGTATTTT.

The genes are TRBV11-2 and TRBJ2-2; D gene ambiguous. Germline V CDR1 and CDR2: SGHAT, FQNNGV. CDR3 size: 14 residues. Trimming took off 0 bases at V and 7 bases at J, with 9 bases between the two ends. CDR3 region: CASSLDLVIGELFF. DNA of the CDR3: TGTGCCAGCAGCTTAGATCTAGTTATCGGGGAGCTGTTTTTT.

The rearrangement uses TRBV7-2 and TRBJ2-1; 8 bases align to TRBD2. The germline CDR1 and CDR2 sequences are SGHTA and FQGNSA. The V segment lost 4 bases and the J segment 5 bases; nucleotides outside the gene matches: 16. The length of the CDR3 is 18 residues. The CDR3 region has the DNA TGTGCCAGCAGCTCCCTCCCTATAGCGGGGCTAAAGGACAATGAGCAGTTCTTC. It translates to CASSSLPIAGLKDNEQFF.

This sequence joins TRBV27 and TRBJ1-5, with a tentative D call TRBD1 (6 bases). Germline CDR1 and CDR2: MNHEY and SMNVEV (reference sequence). Trimming pared 6 bases from V and 6 bases from J, leaving 15 bases between. The CDR3 loop spans 14 amino acids. The DNA for the CDR3 is TGTGCCAGCAGGTTCAGGGGCGCGGGTCAGCCCCAGCATTTT. It encodes CASRFRGAGQPQHF.

The J gene is TRBJ1-5, the V gene TRBV13; no definite D call. Trimming took 0 bases from V and 6 from J, leaving 6 bases between them. The CDR3 contains 13 residues. The germline V gene has CDR1 PRHDT and CDR2 FYEKMQ (reference sequence). The CDR3 protein is CASSLGSSQPQHF. In DNA form, the CDR3 reads TGTGCCAGCAGCTTAGGTTCGAGTCAGCCCCAGCATTTT. The entire variable domain, with the rest obtained from reference TRBV13 and TRBJ1-5, is as follows: AAGVIQSPRHLIKEKRETATLKCYPIPRHDTVYWYQQGPGQDPQFLISFYEKMQSDKGSIPDRFSAQQFSDYHSELNMSSLELGDSALYFCASSLGSSQPQHFGDGTRLSIL.

The V and J genes are TRBV13 and TRBJ1-4; D call uncertain. CDR3 size: 14 residues. Trimming removed 3 bases from V and 0 bases from J, with 5 bases in between. Germline loops: CDR1 PRHDT, CDR2 FYEKMQ (reference sequence). The CDR3 DNA is TGTGCCAGCAGCTTTGCGCCAACTAATGAAAAACTGTTTTTT. Translating it yields CASSFAPTNEKLFF.

V and J are TRBV6-6 and TRBJ2-7; the D is unclear. Germline V gives CDR1 MNHNY, CDR2 SVGAGI (reference sequence). Trimming cost V 5 bases and J 1 base, with 9 bases left between them. This CDR3 is 13 amino acids long. CDR3 sequence (DNA): TGTGCCAGCAGTCTGGCGGTATCCTACGAGCAGTACTTC. Translation: CASSLAVSYEQYF.

The rearrangement joins TRBV20-1 to TRBJ2-5; D is uncertain. V was shortened by 6 bases and J by 2 bases, with 7 bases between the two germline ends. The length of the CDR3 is 11 residues. Looked up from germline, CDR1 is DFQATT and CDR2 is SNEGSKA (reference sequence). CDR3 sequence: CSATLQETQYF. The CDR3 coding sequence is TGCAGTGCCACTTTACAAGAGACCCAGTACTTC.

The gene calls are TRBV5-6 and TRBJ1-1, with 10 bases matching TRBD1. CDR1 SGHDT and CDR2 YYEEEE come from the germline V gene. Trimming cost V 4 bases and J 8 bases; bases outside gene matches: 8. The CDR3 runs 14 residues. CDR3 amino acids: CASSPGTGEREAFF. The CDR3 region has the DNA TGTGCCAGCAGCCCCGGGACAGGGGAGAGGGAAGCTTTCTTT.